This TCR beta chain was captured by sequencing in a study of glioma-infiltrating T cells. General study findings and limits: Very few CDR3 sequences were shared between tissue and blood. Above-expected tissue-blood divergence occurred in all gliomas, most in low-grade ones.

The iRepertoire nested amplicon-rescue multiplex PCR amplified TCR alpha and beta CDR3s from RNA. Tissue mRNA or PBMC total RNA, about 85-400 ng, went into one-step reverse transcription and amplification. TCRdb analysed the multiplex PCR reads with MiXCR anew, one entry per CDR3 protein. This sample has under 200,000 distinct CDR3 sequences; more than 35% occur once, and the top ten carry 5% to 5.5%. V shed 6 bases, J shed 6 bases, and the junction held 10 bases outside the gene matches. This CDR3 spans 15 amino acids. From germline, CDR1 is DFQATT and CDR2 SNEGSKA (reference sequence). As concerns this clonotype: Its matching antigen is unknown. This may stem from a read error, because a much larger clone lies one nucleotide away.

Sequencing used glioma tissue, nonneoplastic brain tissue, or PBMCs (not recorded which). V and J are TRBV20-1 and TRBJ2-1; 11 nucleotides line up with TRBD2. The receptor was isolated from a human donor with low-grade glioma or glioblastoma, undergoing nonglioma brain surgery, or in good health (not recorded which). The CDR3 nucleotides read TGCAGTGCGCACACCCATAGCGGGAGGGGCAATGAGCAGTTCTTC. Protein: CSAHTHSGRGNEQFF.